This T cell receptor (beta chain) was captured in a study of CD8 T cells in ankylosing spondylitis (TCRdb year 2017). With regard to the full study: The study profiled T cell receptor beta repertoires in healthy donors and ankylosing spondylitis patients to find disease-linked TCR variants. Peripheral blood was sampled, and synovial fluid was also collected from ankylosing spondylitis patients. The full study cohort was made up of roughly 25 ankylosing spondylitis patients and around 100 healthy donors.

Relative to germline, V is 4 bases shorter and J is 0 bases shorter, with 17 bases between their ends. From the cysteine up to the phenylalanine, the CDR3 has a length of 17 residues. Kept here is only the CDR3 DNA, which spans 51 bases and is read in frame from base 1. Via the germline V gene, CDR1 is SGDLS and CDR2 YYNGEE. Findings and caveats that apply to the study as a whole: Blood from ankylosing spondylitis patients appeared to be characterized by a TCR beta motif made up of seven or eight highly homologous amino acid variants. The disease-linked clones had a CD8+ phenotype and were found at relatively low frequencies in peripheral blood. The disease-linked clones were reported to be significantly enriched in matched synovial fluid samples from ankylosing spondylitis patients. Some motif variants were previously reported in synovial fluid and blood of reactive arthritis patients, suggesting common disease-initiation mechanisms.

This clonotype was observed a few times. Its binding antigen is unknown. Per-base qualities were not stored, and no clone one base away is much larger. TCRdb lists the instrument as Illumina HiSeq 2500. Quantitative 5'-RACE with molecular barcodes was used to prepare TCR beta libraries. The original methods were these. A new computational method, built on a probabilistic model of VDJ rearrangement, was used to identify disease-linked TCR variants. TCRdb redid the processing of the public reads, applying fastp at Q25 and MiXCR, and retained in-frame beta chains. Identical CDR3 proteins give one entry, which carries the most common genes and DNA. TCRdb, rather than the study authors, made the V and J calls. In all, the sample holds 250,000 to 350,000 distinct CDR3 sequences, and 20% of those were seen once. Around 7.8% of the sample comes from the top ten.

This clonotype was sampled from a male donor with ankylosing spondylitis or in good health (not recorded which). Sequenced material: blood, either unsorted or a sorted T cell fraction (not recorded which). The sequence is built from TRBV9 and TRBJ1-3; the D gene is unclear. The nucleotide sequence reads TGTGCCAGCAGCTCCGGAACTGGTGGGAGCTCTGGAAACACCATATATTTT. Translated, this gives CASSSGTGGSSGNTIYF.